This T cell receptor beta chain originates from a study of control samples from healthy donors and cancer patients. Per germline, CDR1 MNHEY and CDR2 SVGEGT. CDR3 length: 16 residues. With 2 bases clipped from V and 4 bases from J, the junction kept 9 bases outside the gene matches. Generated by immunoSEQ multiplex PCR, the TCRdb table keeps only in-frame clones and is missing some. The table lists about 160,000 clones, approximately 94% of them singletons. The sequenced sample was blood. This chain connects TRBV6-2 or TRBV6-3 to TRBJ2-5, with 8 bases that match TRBD2. This clonotype was sampled from a woman between 40 and 55 years old in good health. CDR3 region: CASSYHRRGGVETQYF. CDR3 sequence (DNA): TGTGCCAGCAGTTACCATCGACGGGGGGGAGTAGAGACCCAGTACTTC.